The next 26 T cell receptor beta chains were all read from a single sample in a study of blood T cell repertoires in COVID-19. Libraries were prepared by immunoSEQ multiplex PCR; TCRdb keeps only in-frame clonotypes and omits some of them. The sample holds roughly 250,000 clones, more than 65% seen once. Material: peripheral blood. Every receptor here comes from a woman aged 40 to 55 with active or convalescent COVID-19.

The chain's CDR3 is CASSEDSTSGGVGTGELFF. The CDR3 DNA is TGTGCCAGCAGTGAAGACTCGACTAGCGGGGGGGTAGGCACCGGGGAGCTGTTTTTT. V is TRBV6-1 and J is TRBJ2-2; 14 bases map to TRBD2. Trimming at V came to 1 base and at J to 4 bases, leaving 8 bases not matched to a gene. This CDR3 is 19 amino acids long. Germline V gene data show CDR1 as MNHNS and CDR2 as SASEGT.

The genes are TRBV18 and TRBJ2-7; a weak D match, TRBD2 (6 bases). CDR3 length: 13 amino acids. Trimming stripped 4 bases from V and 2 bases from J, with 9 bases between. Per the germline V gene, CDR1 is KGHSH and CDR2 is LQKENI. The CDR3 loop is CASSRDSAYEQYV. The CDR3 DNA sequence: TGTGCCAGCTCACGGGACTCTGCCTACGAGCAGTACGTC.

The chain joins TRBV15 to TRBJ1-2, with unresolved D. The CDR3 covers 12 residues. Germline CDR1 and CDR2: LNHNV and YYDKDF (reference sequence). The V end was cut by 4 bases, the J end by 2 bases, with 5 bases between. The DNA of the CDR3 is TGTGCCACCAGCACTGAGAACTATGGCTACACCTTC. Amino acid sequence: CATSTENYGYTF.

This clone was counted only a few times. V gene TRBV6-5 combines with J gene TRBJ2-3; 7 positions match TRBD1. The CDR3 consists of 14 residues. Germline CDR1 reads MNHEY; CDR2 reads SVGAGI. The trim removed 6 bases at V and 2 bases at J, leaving 5 bases unmatched. The CDR3: CASSGQAFTDTQYF. The CDR3 DNA follows: TGTGCCAGCAGCGGACAGGCATTCACAGATACGCAGTATTTT.

The sample holds a few counts of this clone. The chain links TRBV11-2 to TRBJ2-1, with TRBD2 matching 9 bases. The germline V gene has CDR1 SGHAT and CDR2 FQNNGV. V shed 0 bases, J shed 6 bases, and the junction held 3 bases outside the gene matches. The CDR3 spans 15 residues. The CDR3 coding sequence is TGTGCCAGCAGCTTAGATCTTAGCGGGGGCAATGAGCAGTTCTTC. It yields the protein CASSLDLSGGNEQFF.

The chain links TRBV10-1 to TRBJ1-6; possible D gene TRBD1, 6 bases. Looked up from germline, CDR1 is WNHNN and CDR2 is SYGVQD (reference sequence). This CDR3 region has 13 residues. The V and J ends lost 6 bases and 10 bases respectively, with 13 bases between them. CDR3 nucleotides: TGCGCCAGCAGGGCTACAGGGTTATCACCCCTCCACTTT. The encoded protein is CASRATGLSPLHF.

The rearrangement links TRBV11-2 to TRBJ2-1, with 9 bases identical to TRBD1. V was clipped by 5 bases and J by 7 bases; unmatched bases: 12. The CDR3 runs 16 residues. CDR1 and CDR2 from the germline V gene are SGHAT and FQNNGV. CDR3 coding DNA: TGTGCCAGCAGCGCCAAACAGGGGGCGCGGGGGAATGAGCAGTTCTTC. Its protein is CASSAKQGARGNEQFF.

The chain recombines TRBV10-3 with TRBJ2-2; TRBD1 aligns across 7 bases. The germline CDR1 and CDR2 sequences are ENHRY and SYGVKD. The CDR3 consists of 16 residues. Trimming took 6 bases from V and 0 from J; bases not matched to a gene: 7. CDR3 protein: CAISRQGSSNTGELFF. The CDR3 DNA reads as TGTGCCATCAGCAGACAGGGATCTTCGAACACCGGGGAGCTGTTTTTT.

This sequence joins TRBV6-1 and TRBJ2-3; 8 nucleotides line up with TRBD2. CDR3 length: 16 amino acids. Per the germline V gene, CDR1 is MNHNS and CDR2 is SASEGT. With V trimmed by 1 base and J by 4 bases, 7 bases remained unmatched. In DNA, the CDR3 is TGTGCCAGCAGTGAAGGCTGGACTAGCTTTTCAGATACGCAGTATTTT. Translating gives CASSEGWTSFSDTQYF.

The chain uses TRBV4-2 and TRBJ2-1, with a weak D call TRBD1 (6 bases). V was cut by 1 base and J by 10 bases, with 8 bases left in between. This CDR3 comprises 12 residues. CDR1 and CDR2 from the germline V gene are LGHNA and YNFKEQ. CDR3 bases: TGTGCCAGCAGCCAAGCCGGGACAGAGCAGTTCTTC. Translated, it gives CASSQAGTEQFF.

V gene TRBV18 combines with J gene TRBJ1-4, with D possibly matching TRBD1 (6 bases). The CDR3 loop spans 16 amino acids. The germline gives CDR1 KGHSH, CDR2 LQKENI. V was shortened by 3 bases and J by 1 base, with 12 bases between the two germline ends. In nucleotides, the CDR3 is TGTGCCAGCTCACCCACAGGGAGGGGAACTAATGAAAAACTGTTTTTT. Its translation is CASSPTGRGTNEKLFF.

This clone was seen repeatedly, ten times or more. The chain carries TRBV11-2 and TRBJ2-3; D perhaps matches TRBD2 (5 bases). The CDR3 runs to 17 residues. Per germline, CDR1 SGHAT and CDR2 FQNNGV. Between the trimmed V and J ends, which lost 4 bases and 0 bases, there was a span of 17 bases. The CDR3 here is CASSSPRGIYSTDTQYF. CDR3 sequence (DNA): TGTGCCAGCAGCTCCCCCCGGGGAATTTATAGCACAGATACGCAGTATTTT.

The V gene is TRBV7-9, the J gene TRBJ2-7; D uncertain. The CDR3 is 15 amino acids. The germline V gene has CDR1 SEHNR and CDR2 FQNEAQ (reference sequence). The V end was cut by 1 base, the J end by 3 bases, with 13 bases between. The CDR3 DNA follows: TGTGCCAGCAGCTTAGGTAGTGAAGTTGGCTACGAGCAGTACTTC. Its protein is CASSLGSEVGYEQYF.

V gene TRBV5-4 combines with J gene TRBJ1-3; no firm D call. The germline CDR1 and CDR2 sequences are SGHNT and YYREEE (reference sequence). Trimming cost V 0 bases and J 4 bases, with 8 bases left between them. CDR3 size: 14 residues. DNA for the CDR3: TGTGCCAGCAGCTTGGTCGGAGAGGGAAACACCATATATTTT. Translating it yields CASSLVGEGNTIYF.

V and J are TRBV10-3 and TRBJ1-4, with D unresolved. In germline, CDR1 is ENHRY, CDR2 SYGVKD. The CDR3 consists of 13 residues. V was cut by 3 bases and J by 4 bases, with 6 bases left in between. CDR3 sequence (DNA): TGTGCCATCAGTGACGGGGTTAATGAAAAACTGTTTTTT. This codes for CAISDGVNEKLFF.

CDR3 sequence: CAWSPDREAFF. CDR3 in DNA: TGTGCCTGGAGCCCCGACAGGGAAGCTTTCTTT. The chain uses TRBV30 and TRBJ1-1, with a weak D call TRBD1 (6 bases). Trimming took 3 bases from V and 8 from J, leaving 10 bases between them. The CDR3 runs to 11 residues. Germline lookup yields CDR1 GTSNPN and CDR2 SVGIG (reference sequence).

The rearrangement uses TRBV14 and TRBJ2-3; 10 positions match TRBD2. The J segment lost 6 bases and the V segment lost 1 base, leaving 13 bases of the junction unmatched. This CDR3 is built from 18 residues. Germline V gene sequence: CDR1 SGHDN, CDR2 FVKESK. The CDR3 spells CASSQAPGFLAGADTQYF. The CDR3 region has the DNA TGTGCCAGCAGCCAAGCTCCCGGGTTTCTAGCGGGGGCCGATACGCAGTATTTT.

The table lists this clone with a count of one. CDR3 amino acids: CASTPMGQGSSPLHF. The CDR3 DNA sequence: TGTGCCAGCACCCCTATGGGACAGGGTAGCTCACCCCTCCACTTT. The chain recombines TRBV7-9 with TRBJ1-6; 9 bases fit TRBD1. This CDR3 is built from 15 residues. Germline V lookup: CDR1 SEHNR, CDR2 FQNEAQ (reference sequence). The ends lost 7 bases at V and 10 bases at J; junction bases unmatched: 11.

The chain links TRBV28 to TRBJ1-2; D not resolved. The germline gives CDR1 MDHEN, CDR2 SYDVKM. This CDR3 region has 16 residues. Trimming took off 7 bases at V and 0 bases at J, with 18 bases between the two ends. CDR3 in amino acids: CASNPRVRAANYGYTF. The CDR3 region has the DNA TGTGCCAGCAACCCGAGGGTCCGGGCAGCTAACTATGGCTACACCTTC.

In its sample, this clone was seen a few times. The chain has TRBV5-6 and TRBJ1-1; D not resolved. Germline CDR1 SGHDT, CDR2 YYEEEE. The CDR3 contains 15 residues. V dropped 1 base and J dropped 4 bases, with 14 bases sitting between them. CDR3: CASSLSPGSGTEAFF. The CDR3 coding sequence is TGTGCCAGCAGCTTGAGTCCAGGCAGTGGCACTGAAGCTTTCTTT.

Turning to this clone: Since a much larger clone is just one base distant, this may be a read error. The J gene is TRBJ1-2, the V gene TRBV6-6; unclear D gene. V dropped 4 bases and J dropped 4 bases, with 10 bases sitting between them. The germline V gene has CDR1 MNHNY and CDR2 SVGAGI (reference sequence). This CDR3 region has 13 residues. The CDR3 DNA reads as TGTGCCAGCAGTTTTGTCGGGGTCTATGGCTACACCTTC. Translated: CASSFVGVYGYTF.

The chain combines TRBV19 with TRBJ1-1, with D possibly being TRBD1 (6 bases). This CDR3 has 15 residues. CDR1 LNHDA and CDR2 SQIVND come from the germline V gene (reference sequence). Trimming shortened V by 2 bases and J by 0 bases, and 10 bases separated the two germline ends. DNA of the CDR3: TGTGCCAGTAGTATACCAGGGGTTATGAACACTGAAGCTTTCTTT. Translating it yields CASSIPGVMNTEAFF.

This chain uses TRBV4-1 with TRBJ1-6; 7 bases align to TRBD1. The germline gives CDR1 MGHRA, CDR2 YSYEKL. Trimming took 10 bases from V and 8 from J; bases not matched to a gene: 11. This CDR3 comprises 14 residues. CDR3: CATSAGQWDSPLHF. For the CDR3, the DNA is TGCGCCACCTCGGCGGGACAGTGGGATTCACCCCTCCACTTT.

V and J are TRBV19 and TRBJ1-1; a possible D gene is TRBD1 (5 bases). CDR3 size: 13 residues. Deletions cut 3 bases from V and 11 bases from J, with 16 bases between. Germline V gene sequence: CDR1 LNHDA, CDR2 SQIVND (reference sequence). CDR3 nucleotides: TGTGCCAGTAGTATCACCTCCCCCCCAGGGGCTTTCTTT. The encoded protein is CASSITSPPGAFF.

CDR3 sequence (DNA): TGTGCCAGCAGCCGGACAGACGAATCTGGGGAGCTGTTTTTT. Its translation is CASSRTDESGELFF. The chain has TRBV6-6 and TRBJ2-2, with D possibly being TRBD1 (6 bases). Trimming pared 6 bases from V and 8 bases from J, leaving 16 bases between. The CDR3 runs 14 residues. Germline V gene lookup returns CDR1 MNHNY and CDR2 SVGAGI (reference sequence).

The chain has TRBV6-5 and TRBJ1-5, with D perhaps matching TRBD1 (5 bases). This CDR3 spans 15 amino acids. Germline CDR1 and CDR2: MNHEY and SVGAGI. V dropped 2 bases and J dropped 9 bases, with 17 bases sitting between them. DNA for the CDR3: TGTGCCAGCAGTTACGGGGCAGGCGCTCCCAGGCCCCAGCATTTT. Protein product: CASSYGAGAPRPQHF.